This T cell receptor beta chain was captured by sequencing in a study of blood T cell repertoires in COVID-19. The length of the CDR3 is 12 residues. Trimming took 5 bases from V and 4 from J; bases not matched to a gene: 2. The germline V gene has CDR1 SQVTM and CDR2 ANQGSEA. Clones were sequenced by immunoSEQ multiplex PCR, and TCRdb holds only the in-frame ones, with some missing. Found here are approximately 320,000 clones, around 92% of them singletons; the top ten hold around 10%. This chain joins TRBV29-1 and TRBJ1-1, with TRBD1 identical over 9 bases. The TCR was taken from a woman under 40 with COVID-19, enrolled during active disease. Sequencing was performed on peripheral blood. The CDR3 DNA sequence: TGCAGCGTTCAGGGACAGGGCACTGAAGCTTTCTTT. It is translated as CSVQGQGTEAFF.